This T cell receptor (beta chain) was sequenced for a study of shared clonotypes between healthy human individuals. Overall study: Per donor, three plates held CD4 naive cells, three held CD4 memory, two held CD8 naive and one held CD8 memory.

General study results and limits: Sampling included only blood; tissue repertoires likely differ. Non-shared clonotypes displayed generation probabilities falling below those of clonotypes present in all four donors. Though the depth was large, rarefaction showed that sorted-subset sequencing was incomplete.

Clones were read by immunoSEQ multiplex PCR, and TCRdb kept only the in-frame ones, dropping some. The sample has fewer than 1.8 million clones, around 98.5% seen once. Comments on this clone: Its antigen remains unidentified.

The TCR sequence derives from a man aged 25 to 40 in good health. The specimen sequenced was naive CD4+ T cells sorted from blood. The subset was: CD45RA+ positively selected.

CDR3 in amino acids: CASSEAARMAYEQYF. The CDR3 bases are TGTGCCAGCAGTGAAGCGGCCCGCATGGCCTACGAGCAGTACTTC. This sequence joins TRBV2 and TRBJ2-7; D is undetermined. V lost 0 bases to trimming and J lost 2 bases, with 11 bases between them. Per germline, CDR1 SNHLY and CDR2 FYNNEI. This CDR3 region has 15 residues. Using reference TRBV2 and TRBJ2-7 for the parts outside the CDR3, the full variable domain is EPEVTQTPSHQVTQMGQEVILRCVPISNHLYFYWYRQILGQKVEFLVSFYNNEISEKSEIFDDQFSVERPDGSNFTLKIRSTKLEDSAMYFCASSEAARMAYEQYFGPGTRLTVT.